This TCR beta chain was observed in a study of blood T cells in healthy people across ages. Germline CDR1 and CDR2: GTSNPN and SVGIG (reference sequence). The CDR3 totals 12 residues. Trimming removed 4 bases from V and 5 bases from J, with 12 bases in between. This clonotype was detected only once. Alongside a J-beta primer mix, a sample-barcoded 5' primer served in a second PCR lasting roughly 6 to 11 cycles. TCRdb ran MiXCR on the 5' RACE reads and lists one entry per CDR3 protein. The sample records hundreds of thousands of distinct CDR3 sequences, 29% being singletons. J is TRBJ2-7 and V is TRBV30, with D tentatively TRBD1 (6 bases). The receptor comes from a woman older than 75 in good health. Sequenced sample: blood. CDR3 sequence reads: CAWTAGDNEQYF. The CDR3 nucleotides are TGTGCCTGGACCGCAGGGGACAACGAGCAGTACTTC.